This TCR beta chain emerged from a study of blood T cell repertoires in COVID-19. Study background: From T cells, B-cell-depleted T cells, or PBMCs came the material, which was cDNA or gDNA.

Original methodology: Estimates of nucleated cell counts were drawn from the amplification of reference gene primers. Profiling relied on immunoSEQ multiplex PCR, and the TCRdb table lists in-frame clones only, not all of them. That table is the source of V, J and clone size, and D and trimming were worked out from the DNA. The sample carries roughly 240,000 clones, around four fifths recorded once. Germline lookup yields CDR1 SGHRS and CDR2 YFSETQ. This CDR3 contains 15 residues. V lost 4 bases and J lost 3, with 13 bases in between. This clone was recorded once. The sequencing input was peripheral blood. This clonotype was sampled from a man aged 60 to 75 who had recovered from COVID-19. The chain is built from TRBV5-1 and TRBJ2-2, with D uncertain. The CDR3 DNA reads as TGCGCCAGCAGCCATGTACGGTCTGACACCGGGGAGCTGTTTTTT. Translated: CASSHVRSDTGELFF.